This TCR beta chain is from a study of blood T cell repertoires in COVID-19. Overall study context: Samples of COVID-19 (acute and convalescent) were obtained from the United States, Italy and Spain.

CDR1 is MGHDK and CDR2 is SYGVNS in the germline V gene. The length of the CDR3 is 14 residues. J lost 5 bases, V lost 7 bases, and 8 bases had no gene match. In the original workflow: Reference gene primer amplification yielded estimated nucleated cell counts. Sequenced by immunoSEQ multiplex PCR; TCRdb stores in-frame clones only, minus some. V, J and clone size reflect that table, while D and trimming were determined from the DNA. The repertoire holds about 120,000 clones, with 75% to 90% as singletons. This TCR came from a woman in her sixties or seventies with acute or convalescent COVID-19. The sequencing input was peripheral blood. The chain uses TRBV25-1 and TRBJ2-7, with 10 bases identical to TRBD1. CDR3 sequence reads: CASKAGQGFHEQYF. Here the CDR3 DNA reads TGTGCCAGCAAAGCGGGACAGGGGTTCCACGAGCAGTACTTC.